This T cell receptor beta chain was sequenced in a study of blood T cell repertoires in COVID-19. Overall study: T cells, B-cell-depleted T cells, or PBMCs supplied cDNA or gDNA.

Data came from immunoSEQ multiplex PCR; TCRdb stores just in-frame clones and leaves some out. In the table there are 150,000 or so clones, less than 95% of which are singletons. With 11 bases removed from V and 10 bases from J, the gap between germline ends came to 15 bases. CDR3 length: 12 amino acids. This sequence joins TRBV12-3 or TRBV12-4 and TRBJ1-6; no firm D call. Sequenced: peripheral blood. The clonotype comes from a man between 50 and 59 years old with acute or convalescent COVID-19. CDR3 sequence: CASRLGRSPLHF. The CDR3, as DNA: TGTGCCTCCCGGCTGGGCCGCTCACCCCTCCACTTT.